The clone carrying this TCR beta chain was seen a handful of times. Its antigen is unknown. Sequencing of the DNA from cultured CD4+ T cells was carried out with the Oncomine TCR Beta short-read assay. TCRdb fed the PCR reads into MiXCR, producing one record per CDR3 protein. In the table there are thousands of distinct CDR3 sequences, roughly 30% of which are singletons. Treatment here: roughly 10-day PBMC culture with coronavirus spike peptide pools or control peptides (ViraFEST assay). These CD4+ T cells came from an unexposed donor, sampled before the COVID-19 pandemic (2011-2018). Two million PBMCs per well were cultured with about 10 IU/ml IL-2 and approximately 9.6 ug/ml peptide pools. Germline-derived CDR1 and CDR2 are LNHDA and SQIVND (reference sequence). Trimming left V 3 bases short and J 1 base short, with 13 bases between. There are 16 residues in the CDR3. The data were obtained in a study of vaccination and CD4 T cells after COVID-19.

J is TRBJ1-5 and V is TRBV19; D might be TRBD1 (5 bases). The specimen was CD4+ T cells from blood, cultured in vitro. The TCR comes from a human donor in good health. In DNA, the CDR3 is TGTGCCAGTAGTATCCGGGGGATCATGAGCAATCAGCCCCAGCATTTT. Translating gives CASSIRGIMSNQPQHF.